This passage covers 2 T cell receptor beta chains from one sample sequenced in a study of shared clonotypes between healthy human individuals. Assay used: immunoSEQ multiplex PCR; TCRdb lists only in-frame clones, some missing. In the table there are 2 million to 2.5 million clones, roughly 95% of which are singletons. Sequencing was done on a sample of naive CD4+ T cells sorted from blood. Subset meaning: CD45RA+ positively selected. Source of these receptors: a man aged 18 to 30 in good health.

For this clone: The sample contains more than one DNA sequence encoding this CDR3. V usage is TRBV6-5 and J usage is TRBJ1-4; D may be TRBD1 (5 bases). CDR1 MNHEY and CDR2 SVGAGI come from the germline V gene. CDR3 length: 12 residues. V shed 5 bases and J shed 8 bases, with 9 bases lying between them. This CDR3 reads CASSRDREKLFF. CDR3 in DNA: TGTGCCAGCAGTAGAGACAGAGAAAAACTGTTTTTT.

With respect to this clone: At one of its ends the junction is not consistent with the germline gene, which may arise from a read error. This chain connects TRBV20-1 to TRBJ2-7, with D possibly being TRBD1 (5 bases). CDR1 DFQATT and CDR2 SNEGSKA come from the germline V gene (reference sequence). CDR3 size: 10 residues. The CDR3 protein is CSAREQAGTF. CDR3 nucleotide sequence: TGCAGTGCTAGAGAACAGGCCGGAACCTTC.